This T cell receptor beta chain originates from a study of cytomegalovirus exposure and HLA in healthy donors. Germline CDR1 and CDR2: SGDLS and YYNGEE. This CDR3 comprises 16 residues. V lost 3 bases and J lost 3, with 19 bases in between. Details on this clone: The antigen is unknown.

This PCR relied on a set of 60 Vbeta primers and 13 Jbeta primers. Measured with immunoSEQ multiplex PCR; TCRdb has only the in-frame clones, and not every one. The sample lists 65,000 to 95,000 clones, around 81% occurring once. General study points: Sequencing likely produced, as an artifact, a cluster of highly shared sequence variants. As was reported, the classifier diagnosed cytomegalovirus status with high specificity and sensitivity.

This rearrangement joins TRBV9 to TRBJ2-7, with D maybe TRBD1 (6 bases). This receptor was identified in a male donor in good health and CMV-seropositive. The material sequenced was PBMCs. The CDR3 DNA reads TGTGCCAGCAGCGCTGGGGGCGGTAATGATTTCTACGAGCAGTACTTC. It yields the protein CASSAGGGNDFYEQYF.